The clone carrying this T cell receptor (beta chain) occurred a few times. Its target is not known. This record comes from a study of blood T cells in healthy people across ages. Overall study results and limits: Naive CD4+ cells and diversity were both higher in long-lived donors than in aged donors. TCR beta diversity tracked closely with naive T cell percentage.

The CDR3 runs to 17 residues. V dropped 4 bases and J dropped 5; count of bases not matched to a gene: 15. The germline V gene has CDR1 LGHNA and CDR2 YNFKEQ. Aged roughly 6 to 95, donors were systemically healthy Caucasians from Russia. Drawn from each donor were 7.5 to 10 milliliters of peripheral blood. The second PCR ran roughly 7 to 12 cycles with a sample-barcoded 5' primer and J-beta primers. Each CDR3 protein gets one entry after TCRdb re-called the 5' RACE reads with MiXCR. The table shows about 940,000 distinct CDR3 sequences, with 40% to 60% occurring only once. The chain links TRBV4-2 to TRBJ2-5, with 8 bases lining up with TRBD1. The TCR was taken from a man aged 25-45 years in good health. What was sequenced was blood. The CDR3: CASSLYFGQGAAETQYF. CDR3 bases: TGTGCCAGCAGCCTTTATTTTGGGCAGGGGGCTGCGGAGACCCAGTACTTC.